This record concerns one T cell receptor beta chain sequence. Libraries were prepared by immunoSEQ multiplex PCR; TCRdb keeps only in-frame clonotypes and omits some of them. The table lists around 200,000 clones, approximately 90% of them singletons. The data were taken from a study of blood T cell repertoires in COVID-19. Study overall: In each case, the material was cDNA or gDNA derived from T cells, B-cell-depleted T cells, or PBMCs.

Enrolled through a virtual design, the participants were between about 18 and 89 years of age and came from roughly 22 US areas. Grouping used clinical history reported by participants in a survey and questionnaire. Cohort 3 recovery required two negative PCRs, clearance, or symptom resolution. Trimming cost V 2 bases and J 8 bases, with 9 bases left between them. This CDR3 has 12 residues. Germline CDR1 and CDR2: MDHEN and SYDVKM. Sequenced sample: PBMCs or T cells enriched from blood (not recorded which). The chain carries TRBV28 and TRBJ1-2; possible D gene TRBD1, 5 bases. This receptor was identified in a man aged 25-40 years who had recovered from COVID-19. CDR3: CASSLSQGGYTF. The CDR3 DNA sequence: TGTGCCAGCAGTTTAAGTCAGGGAGGCTACACCTTC.